A single T cell receptor (beta chain) is shown here with its context. Its antigen is not identified. CDR1 SGHNT and CDR2 YYREEE come from the germline V gene (reference sequence). The CDR3 spans 12 residues. V gave up 4 bases and J gave up 0 bases, with 5 bases separating them. The entry originates in a study of OX40 agonist ivuxolimab in advanced cancers. The overall study: Ivuxolimab is an agonistic anti-OX40 (CD134) antibody, and patients were treated with it. Melanoma, hepatocellular carcinoma, head and neck or renal cell cancer occurred in dose-escalation patients. Participants averaged approximately 60 years of age (range about 23 to 79) and were about 85% male.

The data were produced by immunoSEQ multiplex PCR, yet TCRdb's version contains in-frame clones alone and is incomplete. This table holds fewer than 55,000 clones, 84% found once. Broader study findings: Some of the lowest clonal expansion was seen in partial responders at 0.1-3.0 mg/kg.

This receptor was identified in an adult with an advanced solid tumor such as melanoma, head and neck, liver or kidney cancer. The chain uses TRBV5-4 and TRBJ2-7; the D is unclear. The input for sequencing was CD4+ or CD8+ T cells sorted from blood, taken in a trial of the OX40 agonist ivuxolimab. The CDR3 bases are TGTGCCAGCAGCCCCAGCTCCTACGAGCAGTACTTC. This translates into CASSPSSYEQYF.